This T cell receptor beta chain was captured in a study of T cells in Graves' hyperthyroidism and ophthalmopathy (dated by TCRdb to the late 2010s). As for the study more broadly: Peripheral blood samples were taken at initial diagnosis, before any treatment was given. To identify distinguishing TCR V-J signatures, a discovery cohort of roughly 100 patients was used, comprising roughly 45 with Graves' ophthalmopathy and 57 with stable Graves' hyperthyroidism. Whether ophthalmopathy could be predicted prospectively was tested in an independent validation cohort made up of roughly 19 hyperthyroidism patients plus 17 patients who later progressed to ophthalmopathy. The roughly 100 discovery patients were divided at random into training and test sets in a 7:3 ratio. The study also compared thyroid tissue and blood T-cell repertoires from several Graves' hyperthyroidism patients. Following sampling, methimazole starting at 30 mg daily was given to hyperthyroidism patients, and high-dose intravenous methylprednisolone was given to ophthalmopathy patients. The paper reports TCR Vbeta CDR3 sequencing of over 120 peripheral blood samples: 40 or so ophthalmopathy, fewer than 85 hyperthyroidism and approximately 17 progressor patients.

What the work shows at the level of the full study, not this receptor alone: Sample size was not statistically predetermined, and blinding of investigators to group allocation was not performed. In cross-validation, a model built on a 13 V-J signature told ophthalmopathy apart from stable hyperthyroidism with about 90% sensitivity and roughly 81% specificity, and in testing the same model reached 80%/75%. In validation, the model predicted progression to ophthalmopathy with 55% to 71% sensitivity and around 72% specificity, a median of approximately 6.7 months before onset. Most expanded thyroid clonotypes (frequency above 0.001) were also detected in blood, suggesting blood repertoires may reflect thyroid immune responses.

A patient counted as having stable Graves' hyperthyroidism if no progression to ophthalmopathy occurred over 18 months of follow-up. Hyperthyroidism patients were aged 18 to 65 years and newly diagnosed, with disease duration of less than 2 months. Exclusion was applied to patients with uncontrolled infections, other autoimmune diseases, pregnancy or lactation. Diagnoses were based on clinical symptoms, serum thyroxine and TRAb, thyroid ultrasound and orbital computed tomography. PBMCs were isolated from around 10 ml of fresh peripheral blood by Ficoll-Paque density gradient centrifugation. Total RNA was extracted with Trizol reagent, and quality was checked on an Agilent 2100 Bioanalyzer. The TCR beta CDR3 regions were amplified from the RNA transcripts. A first-round RT-PCR of the TCR CDR3 used the HTBI primer set with the Qiagen OneStep RT-PCR kit. Libraries were constructed in a second round of multiplex PCR, after which size selection and purification were performed. The libraries were sequenced on an Illumina HiSeq2000 using paired-end 100 bp reads. The original pipeline was this. SOAPnuke was used to process the raw data, with reads discarded if the reads contained adapters or uncalled bases, had a mean Phred below 15, or lacked an exact constant-primer or identifier match. High-quality paired reads were merged using COPE v1.2.5, and each unique nucleotide sequence was defined as a clonotype. Clonotypes were aligned to IMGT TRBV, TRBD and TRBJ reference segments using MiTCR v1.1. Analysis was restricted to V-J combinations with a frequency above 0.0001, which covered 99.2% of repertoires. A TCS score was defined as the ratio of F50 (clonal expansion) to E x V (chaos), with BLOSUM62-based TCRdist applied between CDR3 peptides within each V-J. Welch's t-statistics and random forest reduced around 510 V-J features to some 14, which were used in a naive Bayes classifier (R e1071). TCRdb reran the public reads through fastp at Q25 and MiXCR, keeping productive beta chains. Rows with a matching CDR3 protein are joined into one entry that keeps the most common DNA and genes. These V and J calls derive from TCRdb rather than the authors' analysis. The sample table lists about 720,000 distinct CDR3 sequences, roughly 15% of them with a count of one. The ten largest clones add up to approximately 8% of the sample.

With respect to this clonotype: The antigen it recognizes is unknown. Base qualities were left out, and no much larger clone turns up one base away.

From the cysteine through the phenylalanine, the CDR3 covers 15 amino acids. Here the CDR3 DNA is all that survives: 45 bases in frame from base 1. The germline V end is reduced by 2 bases and the J end by 0 bases; junction bases left unmatched: 5. Per the germline V gene (reference sequence), GTSNPN is the CDR1 and SVGIG is the CDR2. The material sequenced was blood. Here the chain combines TRBV30 and TRBJ2-5, with 8 bases matching TRBD2. The TCR was taken from a young man with Graves' hyperthyroidism. The nucleotide sequence reads TGTGCCTGGAGTCTGGGCGGGAGGAACCAAGAGACCCAGTACTTC. Its translation is CAWSLGGRNQETQYF.